These 20 T cell receptor beta chains were all obtained from the same sample, sequenced in a study of T-cell memory formation after mild COVID-19. TCRdb recomputed calls from the 5' RACE reads with MiXCR, one row per CDR3 protein. The table includes fewer than 200,000 distinct CDR3 sequences, 10% to 15% detected once. The sequenced sample was PBMCs or a T cell subset sorted from them (not recorded which). The receptors come from a man aged 18 to 30 who had mild COVID-19 (a few samples of this study predate the infection). Cell type and time point are not known.

This clonotype showed up just a few times. The rearrangement uses TRBV18 and TRBJ2-5, with D tentatively TRBD2 (5 bases). From germline, CDR1 is KGHSH and CDR2 LQKENI. The CDR3 sequence is 14 residues long. V lost 2 bases and J lost 1, with 8 bases in between. The CDR3 sequence is CASSPLAIQETQYF. The CDR3 DNA sequence: TGTGCCAGCTCACCATTAGCGATCCAAGAGACCCAGTACTTC.

This clonotype has just a few counts. V is TRBV7-2 and J is TRBJ2-7, with TRBD1 matching 7 bases. This CDR3 has 13 residues. The ends lost 5 bases at V and 1 base at J; junction bases unmatched: 2. Germline lookup yields CDR1 SGHTA and CDR2 FQGNSA. The CDR3, as DNA: TGTGCCAGCAGCCGGGACAGTTCCTACGAGCAGTACGTC. Encoded protein: CASSRDSSYEQYV.

A few counts support this clonotype. The chain carries TRBV5-4 and TRBJ2-3; perhaps TRBD2 as D (6 bases). Trimming shortened V by 6 bases and J by 0 bases, and 8 bases separated the two germline ends. The germline V gene has CDR1 SGHNT and CDR2 YYREEE (reference sequence). The CDR3 length is 13 residues. CDR3 sequence reads: CASKAGSTDTQYF. The CDR3 DNA reads TGTGCCAGCAAGGCGGGGAGCACAGATACGCAGTATTTT.

The chain has TRBV7-2 and TRBJ2-1; 10 nucleotides align to TRBD2. The CDR3 sequence is 13 residues long. Germline CDR1 and CDR2: SGHTA and FQGNSA. V shed 5 bases and J 15 bases; nucleotides not matched to a gene: 10. CDR3 sequence reads: CASSRLAGDWRFF. The CDR3, as DNA: TGTGCCAGCAGCCGTCTAGCGGGGGACTGGAGGTTCTTC.

This clonotype was observed a handful of times. The V call is TRBV5-1, the J call TRBJ1-2, with 9 bases lining up with TRBD1. J lost 5 bases, V lost 1 base, and 6 bases had no gene match. From germline, CDR1 is SGHRS and CDR2 YFSETQ. The CDR3 consists of 15 residues. The CDR3, as DNA: TGCGCCAGCAGCTTGTGGACAGGGGATGGGTATGGCTACACCTTC. Amino acid sequence: CASSLWTGDGYGYTF.

The chain has TRBV5-1 and TRBJ1-1; D is possibly TRBD1 (5 bases). The CDR3 loop spans 12 amino acids. Germline loops: CDR1 SGHRS, CDR2 YFSETQ. The germline V and J ends were trimmed by 8 bases and 3 bases, with 11 bases remaining between them. CDR3 nucleotide sequence: TGCGCCAGTGGGGCACCAGACACTGAAGCTTTCTTT. As protein: CASGAPDTEAFF.

On this clonotype itself: A read error may account for a junction end that differs from germline. The genes are TRBV23-1 and TRBJ2-1; TRBD1 matches at 8 bases. TRBV23-1 is sorted into the ORF group, with uncertain function. The CDR3 has 11 amino acids. The CDR3 protein is CASSLRQGNLF. CDR3 nucleotide sequence: TGCGCCAGCAGTCTTCGACAGGGGAACCTCTTC.

This clonotype was detected many times. J is TRBJ2-3 and V is TRBV4-3; D not certain. Trimming removed 0 bases at V and 1 base at J, with 14 bases between. This CDR3 spans 17 amino acids. Germline V gives CDR1 LGHNA, CDR2 YSLEER. This CDR3 is CASSQDGLSWGTDTQYF. CDR3 in DNA: TGCGCCAGCAGCCAAGACGGGCTTAGTTGGGGCACAGATACGCAGTATTTT.

V usage is TRBV4-1 and J usage is TRBJ1-2, with a weak D call TRBD1 (5 bases). CDR3 length: 16 amino acids. Per germline, CDR1 MGHRA and CDR2 YSYEKL. The V and J ends lost 1 base and 5 bases respectively, with 17 bases between them. CDR3 loop: CASSQGLKGLGYGYTF. In nucleotides, the CDR3 is TGCGCCAGCAGCCAAGGTCTTAAGGGGCTAGGTTATGGCTACACCTTC.

This clonotype was counted a few times. The genes are TRBV5-1 and TRBJ2-3; D gene uncertain. Germline assignment: CDR1 SGHRS and CDR2 YFSETQ. Trimming removed 7 bases from V and 2 bases from J, with 11 bases in between. CDR3 size: 13 residues. In DNA, the CDR3 is TGCGCCAGCGGTTCGGCAGACACAGATACGCAGTATTTT. Its protein is CASGSADTDTQYF.

This clonotype occurred a few times. The chain has TRBV5-1 and TRBJ1-2; the match to TRBD1 covers 8 bases. The V gene's germline CDR1 is SGHRS and CDR2 YFSETQ. With V trimmed by 3 bases and J by 4 bases, 11 bases remained unmatched. This CDR3 region has 16 residues. CDR3 protein: CASSYQLGQGSYGYTF. CDR3 DNA: TGCGCCAGCAGCTACCAGCTCGGACAGGGCAGCTATGGCTACACCTTC. Using reference TRBV5-1 and TRBJ1-2 for the parts outside the CDR3, the full variable domain is KAGVTQTPRYLIKTRGQQVTLSCSPISGHRSVSWYQQTPGQGLQFLFEYFSETQRNKGNFPGRFSGRQFSNSRSEMNVSTLELGDSALYLCASSYQLGQGSYGYTFGSGTRLTVV.

Ten or more counts support this clonotype. The rearrangement uses TRBV12-3 or TRBV12-4 and TRBJ2-1, with D perhaps matching TRBD2 (5 bases). V was shortened by 7 bases and J by 3 bases, with 16 bases between the two germline ends. This CDR3 is 15 amino acids long. The CDR3 DNA is TGTGCCAGCACCGTCGACTATTTTGGCTACAATGAGCAGTTCTTC. Amino acids: CASTVDYFGYNEQFF.

The chain combines TRBV28 with TRBJ1-1, with a weak D call TRBD1 (5 bases). This CDR3 has 14 amino acids. Germline V gene lookup returns CDR1 MDHEN and CDR2 SYDVKM. The V end lost 3 bases, the J end lost 4 bases, and 12 bases lay between the germline ends. The CDR3 is CASSFGGLVTEAFF. The CDR3 coding sequence is TGTGCCAGCAGTTTCGGGGGTTTGGTCACTGAAGCTTTCTTT.

This clonotype was found a few times. The chain recombines TRBV4-2 with TRBJ1-2, with a weak D call TRBD1 (6 bases). The CDR3 has 14 amino acids. Germline-derived CDR1 and CDR2 are LGHNA and YNFKEQ. V lost 0 bases and J lost 4, with 9 bases in between. CDR3 protein: CASSQEGGGYGYTF. As DNA, the CDR3 is TGTGCCAGCAGCCAAGAGGGGGGCGGCTATGGCTACACCTTC.

V is TRBV3-2 and J is TRBJ1-1; the table's D call TRBD1 went unverified against the DNA. TRBV3-2 is a pseudogene segment. There are 15 residues in the CDR3. For the CDR3, the DNA is TGTGCCAGCAGCCAAAATTTACAGGGTGTGACTGAAGCTTTCTTT. Residues: CASSQNLQGVTEAFF.

The chain is built from TRBV5-1 and TRBJ2-5; 10 bases are a match to TRBD2. The V gene end was trimmed by 5 bases and the J gene end by 3 bases; junction bases not matched to a gene: 7. This CDR3 contains 15 residues. Germline lookup yields CDR1 SGHRS and CDR2 YFSETQ. The CDR3 region is CASSVSGGPEETQYF. The CDR3 nucleotides read TGCGCCAGCAGTGTTAGCGGGGGGCCCGAAGAGACCCAGTACTTC.

This clonotype was seen only once. J is TRBJ2-3 and V is TRBV3-1; D gene uncertain. V lost 4 bases and J lost 2, with 10 bases in between. Looked up from germline, CDR1 is LGHDT and CDR2 is YNNKEL (reference sequence). There are 14 residues in the CDR3. The CDR3 protein is CASSRGRTTDTQYF. Written as DNA, the CDR3 is TGTGCCAGCAGCCGTGGCAGAACCACAGATACGCAGTATTTT.

This clonotype showed up just a few times. This rearrangement joins TRBV12-3 or TRBV12-4 to TRBJ1-1; TRBD1 matches at 7 bases. With 2 bases clipped from V and 1 base from J, the junction kept 7 bases outside the gene matches. This CDR3 has 16 amino acids. In DNA, the CDR3 is TGTGCCAGCAGTTTATGGGCAGGGGGTAAGAACACTGAAGCTTTCTTT. Encoded protein: CASSLWAGGKNTEAFF.

The chain joins TRBV28 to TRBJ1-1; 8 bases map to TRBD1. CDR1 and CDR2 from the germline V gene are MDHEN and SYDVKM. The CDR3 has 14 residues. Trimming took 6 bases from V and 7 from J; bases not matched to a gene: 10. CDR3 sequence (DNA): TGTGCCAGCAGCCTCCCGGGACAGGATGGTGAAGCTTTCTTT. This codes for CASSLPGQDGEAFF.

This rearrangement joins TRBV12-3 or TRBV12-4 to TRBJ2-5, with 7 bases matching TRBD1. The CDR3 is 15 residues long. With V trimmed by 6 bases and J by 2 bases, 9 bases remained unmatched. The CDR3 loop is CASRRGLGGQETQYF. The CDR3 DNA reads TGTGCCAGCAGGAGGGGGCTTGGAGGACAAGAGACCCAGTACTTC.